These T cell receptor beta chains were read from a single sample in a study of Tregs in tolerant kidney transplant recipients. TCRdb's table, derived via immunoSEQ multiplex PCR, lists solely in-frame clones and lacks some. In the table there are some 250,000 clones, around 82% of which are singletons. The sequencing sample was made of CD4+ T cells from blood. These TCRs come from a human donor in good health. Both conserved end residues are part of each CDR3. Each record gives: clone size, D gene, V gene, J gene, CDR3 protein. D genes are given only for firm matches. Only some rows state a clone size, as once, few, many or a class for expanded clones.

>-|-|TRBV28|TRBJ1-1
CASSLIVGVAFF
>few|-|TRBV2|TRBJ1-1
CASGDNLNTEAFF
>-|-|TRBV27|TRBJ2-7
CVSSLDWRAGEQYF
>-|-|TRBV25-1|TRBJ2-5
CASSVGMKTQYF
>-|TRBD2|TRBV7-2|TRBJ2-3
CASSLGSGSGDTQYF
>-|-|TRBV11-1|TRBJ1-2
CASSEGGNYGYTF
>once|-|TRBV10-3|TRBJ2-4
CAISESVDITKNIQYF
>-|-|TRBV18|TRBJ2-7
CASSPRPGQSSYEQYF
>-|TRBD1|TRBV29-1|TRBJ1-1
CSVGPGQANTEAFF
>-|-|TRBV28|TRBJ2-7
CASRGSSDEQYF
>-|-|TRBV7-9|TRBJ1-3
CASSEPAGGNTIYF
>-|-|TRBV4-1|TRBJ1-1
CASSQVGRNRGTEAFF
>-|-|TRBV27|TRBJ2-7
CASSGPYYEQYF
>-|TRBD2|TRBV15|TRBJ2-3
CATSRGTSGSTDTQYF
>-|TRBD1|TRBV7-9|TRBJ2-7
CASSSKDRVPHHSLYEQYF
>-|-|TRBV20-1|TRBJ2-3
CSASRTDTQYF
>-|TRBD2|TRBV5-1|TRBJ2-1
CASSVPGLAESNEQFF
>-|-|TRBV5-4|TRBJ2-5
CASSVQQGGGETQYF
>-|TRBD1|TRBV6-5|-
CASSYSDRGPYEQYF
>-|-|TRBV7-3|TRBJ1-1
CASSLGSGSTEAFF
>-|-|TRBV30|TRBJ2-6
CAWSEFTSGANVLTF
>-|-|TRBV30|TRBJ2-7
CAWRGNSGPFYEQYF
>-|-|TRBV9|TRBJ1-1
CASSPGTGAVAFF
>-|TRBD2|TRBV7-9|TRBJ2-5
CASSPTVFTSGSWETQYF
>-|TRBD1|TRBV5-1|TRBJ1-2
CASSLSGQLLLNYGYTF
>-|-|TRBV29-1|TRBJ1-1
CSVGGGRGTEAFF
>once|TRBD1|TRBV13|TRBJ1-2
CASSLDRDYGYTF
>-|-|TRBV6-5|TRBJ1-1
CACRMGIKMNTEAFF
>-|-|TRBV18|TRBJ1-1
CASSRDRSEAFF
>-|TRBD1|TRBV6-5|TRBJ1-1
CAIPGTGNTEAFF
>-|TRBD2|TRBV27|TRBJ2-1
CASSLGSGKSFRNEQFF
>once|-|TRBV7-9|TRBJ1-1
CASSPDTGQAFF
>-|-|TRBV4-2|TRBJ1-6
CASSQETEGNSPLHF
>-|TRBD1|TRBV29-1|TRBJ2-1
CSVVGTGGALGFRGEQFF
>-|-|TRBV9|TRBJ1-2
CASSVAWDERGYTF